This T cell receptor beta chain was retrieved from a study of shared T cell receptors in the human thymus. The germline V gene has CDR1 SGHRS and CDR2 YFSETQ. This CDR3 comprises 15 residues. With 7 bases clipped from V and 1 base from J, the junction kept 8 bases outside the gene matches. The protocol was immunoSEQ multiplex PCR, while the TCRdb copy is restricted to in-frame clones and leaves out a portion. The sample has over 650,000 clones, around 87% seen once. This same sample was also taken into another study, of human thymus T cells. As reported in that work: Finnish infants who were healthy and having corrective surgery for congenital heart defects made up the donors. The source of the thymus tissue was resections taken during corrective heart surgery. Both thymic and peripheral blood repertoires showed apparently biased V and J usage. Among unrelated individuals, related research reported thymic repertoires that overlapped highly.

V gene TRBV5-1 combines with J gene TRBJ2-1; 7 bases are shared with TRBD2. Sequenced material: thymocytes. The source of this sequence is a boy in the first two years of life with a congenital heart defect. The CDR3 DNA reads as TGCGCCAGCGGGAGCGGGATAGGGTCCTACAATGAGCAGTTCTTC. Protein sequence: CASGSGIGSYNEQFF.